These 12 T cell receptor beta chains share one sample of origin, sequenced in a study of blood T cells in healthy people across ages. The second PCR ran about 6 to 12 cycles with a sample-barcoded 5' primer and J-beta primers. TCRdb redid the calling of the 5' RACE reads with MiXCR, one entry per CDR3 protein. The table lists nearly 1 million distinct CDR3 sequences, 51% of them singletons. The source material was blood. Every receptor here comes from a woman aged 60-75 years in good health.

A few counts support this clonotype. The rearrangement links TRBV25-1 to TRBJ2-5; maybe TRBD2 (5 bases). The germline CDR1 and CDR2 sequences are MGHDK and SYGVNS. V shed 1 base and J shed 7 bases, with 13 bases lying between them. This CDR3 has 14 amino acids. The chain's CDR3 is CASSELVGEGTQYF. In DNA, the CDR3 is TGTGCCAGCAGTGAATTGGTAGGAGAGGGGACCCAGTACTTC.

V and J are TRBV7-8 and TRBJ2-1; tentatively, D is TRBD2 (6 bases). The CDR3 has 13 amino acids. V was cut by 5 bases and J by 6 bases, with 11 bases left in between. The germline V gene encodes CDR1 SGHVS and CDR2 FQNEAQ. The CDR3 protein is CASSTRGGNEQFF. The CDR3 DNA sequence: TGTGCCAGCAGCACCCGGGGAGGCAATGAGCAGTTCTTC.

This chain links TRBV18 with TRBJ2-3; 9 bases map to TRBD2. There are 15 residues in the CDR3. The V segment lost 2 bases and the J segment 5 bases; nucleotides outside the gene matches: 5. CDR1 and CDR2 from the germline V gene are KGHSH and LQKENI. CDR3 loop: CASSPNSGSVDTQYF. The CDR3 DNA follows: TGTGCCAGCTCACCAAATAGCGGGAGTGTAGATACGCAGTATTTT.

V gene TRBV12-3 or TRBV12-4 combines with J gene TRBJ2-1; the D gene is possibly TRBD2 (7 bases). The CDR3 loop spans 15 amino acids. V dropped 8 bases and J dropped 0 bases, with 14 bases sitting between them. CDR3 loop: CASARGGSSYNEQFF. The CDR3, as DNA: TGTGCCAGCGCCAGGGGCGGGAGCTCCTACAATGAGCAGTTCTTC.

The table lists this clonotype with a count of one. This chain links TRBV11-2 with TRBJ2-5; D unresolved. Germline V gene sequence: CDR1 SGHAT, CDR2 FQNNGV. Trimming shortened V by 5 bases and J by 4 bases, and 17 bases separated the two germline ends. There are 15 residues in the CDR3. The CDR3 DNA sequence: TGTGCCAGCAGCACCCGGACCGTTGAACCAGAGACCCAGTACTTC. This sequence encodes CASSTRTVEPETQYF.

The count of this clonotype is one. The chain recombines TRBV14 with TRBJ2-5; 14 bases are a match to TRBD2. The DNA end favors TRBJ2-7, so the J call may be wrong. The germline V gene has CDR1 SGHDN and CDR2 FVKESK. This CDR3 has 15 residues. The CDR3 DNA is TGTGCCAGCAGCCAAGGACTAGCGGGAGGGCTCGAGCAGTACTTC. Translation: CASSQGLAGGLEQYF.

This clonotype was recorded once. This chain joins TRBV6-2 or TRBV6-3 and TRBJ2-5; the D is unclear. The CDR3 has 17 residues. Germline V gene sequence: CDR1 MNHEY, CDR2 SVGEGT. V was trimmed by 2 bases and J by 4 bases, leaving 20 bases between them. Written as DNA, the CDR3 is TGTGCCAGCAGTTACCCAAACGGTGGAGACCAGGCAGAGACCCAGTACTTC. This encodes CASSYPNGGDQAETQYF.

A few counts support this clonotype. This chain links TRBV20-1 with TRBJ2-7; TRBD1 agrees at 8 bases. After removal of 1 base from V and 7 bases from J, the junction contained 12 bases not matched to a gene. The CDR3 runs 15 residues. Germline V gives CDR1 DFQATT, CDR2 SNEGSKA (reference sequence). The CDR3 loop is CSARGPTGGMREQYF. Written as DNA, the CDR3 is TGCAGTGCTAGAGGGCCTACAGGGGGAATGAGGGAGCAGTACTTC.

This chain joins TRBV11-1 and TRBJ2-3; D gene ambiguous. The ends were cut back, 4 bases at V and 1 base at J, with 15 bases in the middle. CDR3 length: 16 residues. Germline values: CDR1 SGHAT, CDR2 FQDESV (reference sequence). The CDR3 reads CASSSREESGTDTQYF. The DNA of the CDR3 is TGTGCCAGCAGCTCAAGAGAGGAGAGCGGCACAGATACGCAGTATTTT.

This chain links TRBV10-3 with TRBJ2-3; TRBD2 aligns across 13 bases. The CDR3 sequence is 17 residues long. V lost 6 bases to trimming and J lost 0 bases; unmatched junction nucleotides: 6. Germline V gene data show CDR1 as ENHRY and CDR2 as SYGVKD. The CDR3 DNA is TGTGCCATCAGGGGGACTAGCGGGACAACTAGCACAGATACGCAGTATTTT. This sequence encodes CAIRGTSGTTSTDTQYF.

The chain recombines TRBV29-1 with TRBJ2-5; no reliable D call. The germline V gene encodes CDR1 SQVTM and CDR2 ANQGSEA. The ends were cut back, 6 bases at V and 11 bases at J, with 19 bases in the middle. This CDR3 is 12 amino acids long. This CDR3 is CSVVGFSVEQYF. The CDR3 DNA reads as TGCAGCGTAGTGGGATTTTCGGTGGAGCAGTACTTC.

The rearrangement uses TRBV5-1 and TRBJ2-1; possibly TRBD2 for D (5 bases). The CDR3 contains 14 residues. Germline values: CDR1 SGHRS, CDR2 YFSETQ. Trimming left V 4 bases short and J 5 bases short, with 13 bases between. The CDR3 bases are TGCGCCAGCAGCCTGAACGGGATGCACAATGAGCAGTTCTTC. Translation: CASSLNGMHNEQFF. The entire variable domain, with the rest obtained from reference TRBV5-1 and TRBJ2-1, is as follows: KAGVTQTPRYLIKTRGQQVTLSCSPISGHRSVSWYQQTPGQGLQFLFEYFSETQRNKGNFPGRFSGRQFSNSRSEMNVSTLELGDSALYLCASSLNGMHNEQFFGPGTRLTVL.